The clone carrying this TCR beta chain occurred many times. The record originates from a study of T-cell reconstitution after alpha-beta-depleted transplantation in children. The CDR3 has 17 amino acids. Germline V gene data show CDR1 as MGHRA and CDR2 as YSYEKL. Trimming cost V 0 bases and J 6 bases, with 19 bases left between them. A library of TCRbeta sequences, prepared with unique molecular identifiers, was generated. TCRdb recomputed calls from the PCR reads with MiXCR, one row per CDR3 protein. The sample contains around 250,000 distinct CDR3 sequences, 9.9% of which appear only once. The V gene is TRBV4-1, the J gene TRBJ2-3; tentatively, D is TRBD2 (7 bases). The receptor was derived from a human donor who donated a stem cell graft to a child with SCID. Here the sequenced sample was PBMCs from the stem cell graft donor, taken from the stem cell graft. In DNA, the CDR3 is TGCGCCAGCAGCCAAGATCCGGCGGGGGCAAACCAGGATACGCAGTATTTT. Its protein is CASSQDPAGANQDTQYF.